The rows below give T cell receptor beta chains drawn from one sample of a study of identical twins. From the 5' RACE reads, TCRdb called clonotypes with MiXCR, one entry per CDR3 protein. The sample lists 600,000 to 800,000 distinct CDR3 sequences, approximately 22% occurring once. A further study also used this sample, focusing on T cells expressing NK-cell markers.

Sequencing used PBMCs. The receptors stem from a woman younger than 30 in good health. CDR3s include the opening cysteine and the closing phenylalanine or tryptophan. D genes are given only for firm matches. Clone size appears in some rows only: once, few, many, or a class for an expanded clone.

TRBD1,many,TRBJ2-5,TRBV5-1,TGCGCCAGCAGCTCCAGACAGGGGGCAGAGACCCAGTACTTC,CASSSRQGAETQYF
-,few,TRBJ1-2,TRBV7-9,TGTGCCAGCAGCTCGACCAGAGCCGGTTGGCAGCCGGATGGCTACACCTTC,CASSSTRAGWQPDGYTF
-,-,TRBJ1-2,TRBV3-1,TGTGCCAGCAGCCAGGCAGGGGTCGGCTATGGCTACACCTTC,CASSQAGVGYGYTF
-,-,TRBJ2-7,TRBV27,TGTGCCAGCAGTCCAAGAGACCAGATTACGAGTCAGTACTTC,CASSPRDQITSQYF
-,-,TRBJ2-7,TRBV7-8,TGTGCCAGCAGCTTAGCGCGATTTGGGGGCTACGAGCAGTACTTC,CASSLARFGGYEQYF
TRBD2,-,TRBJ2-5,TRBV5-1,TGCGCCAGCAGCCTGCACCCGCGGGGGGCCGAGGAGACCCAGTACTTC,CASSLHPRGAEETQYF
-,few,TRBJ1-1,TRBV27,TGTGCCAGCAGTTGGCTCCCGACCGGGAACACTGAAGCTTTCTTT,CASSWLPTGNTEAFF
-,few,TRBJ2-7,TRBV7-8,TGTGCCAGCAGCTTAAGAACAGACCGGGGCGAGCAGTACTTC,CASSLRTDRGEQYF
TRBD2,once,TRBJ2-1,TRBV5-4,TGTGCCAGCAGACAGGGACTAGCGGGGGCCCTCGGTGAGCAGTTCTTC,CASRQGLAGALGEQFF
-,-,TRBJ1-3,TRBV7-2,TGTGCCAGCAGCTGGAATGCGGGCGCCGGAAACACCATATATTTT,CASSWNAGAGNTIYF
-,-,TRBJ2-3,TRBV4-2,TGTGCCAGCAGCCAAGGACTAGTAGGCACAGATACGCAGTATTTT,CASSQGLVGTDTQYF
TRBD2,few,TRBJ2-1,TRBV3-1,TGTGCCAGCAGCCTGGGACTAGCGGGTATGTTCTTC,CASSLGLAGMFF
-,few,TRBJ2-3,TRBV20-1,TGCAGTGCTAACCTACAGGGCACAGATACGCAGTATTTT,CSANLQGTDTQYF
TRBD1,-,TRBJ1-6,TRBV12-3/TRBV12-4,TGTGCCAGCAGTTTTCAGGGGGTGGATTCACCCCTCCACTTT,CASSFQGVDSPLHF
TRBD1,few,TRBJ2-7,TRBV12-3/TRBV12-4,TGTGCCAGCAGTCGCGACAGGGGGGTGTCCTACGAGCAGTACTTC,CASSRDRGVSYEQYF
-,few,TRBJ2-7,TRBV5-6,TGTGCCAGCAGCAGGGGTTCTCTCGACTACGAGCAGTACTTC,CASSRGSLDYEQYF
-,-,TRBJ2-2,TRBV6-1,TGTGCCACCGCGACACCTACTTTCCCGAACACCGGGGAGCTGTTTTTT,CATATPTFPNTGELFF
-,-,TRBJ2-1,TRBV15,TGTGCCACCAGCAGGATCCGGGAGTTGAATGAGCAGTTCTTC,CATSRIRELNEQFF
TRBD2,-,TRBJ2-7,TRBV7-9,TGTGCCAGCAGCCCACCGGGACTAGCGGGAGACTACGAGCAGTACTTC,CASSPPGLAGDYEQYF